What follows are 14 T cell receptor beta chains derived from one specimen sequenced in a study of blood T cell repertoires in COVID-19. Clones were read by immunoSEQ multiplex PCR, and TCRdb kept only the in-frame ones, dropping some. The sample includes about 250,000 clones, roughly 85% of them seen just once. The sequenced material came from peripheral blood. All receptors derive from a man younger than 35 with active or convalescent COVID-19.

The genes are TRBV19 and TRBJ2-7; the D gene is possibly TRBD2 (5 bases). The CDR3 spans 14 residues. Germline V lookup: CDR1 LNHDA, CDR2 SQIVND (reference sequence). Trimming took 1 base from V and 3 from J, leaving 10 bases between them. CDR3 in DNA: TGTGCCAGTAGTATAGGACTAAACCTCTACGAGCAGTACTTC. Translating gives CASSIGLNLYEQYF.

The chain recombines TRBV2 with TRBJ1-1; perhaps TRBD1 as D (5 bases). V gave up 6 bases and J gave up 0 bases, with 11 bases separating them. Germline V CDR1 and CDR2: SNHLY, FYNNEI. CDR3 length: 14 amino acids. The CDR3 sequence: CASRAGRLNTEAFF. CDR3 sequence (DNA): TGTGCCAGCAGAGCGGGACGGCTGAACACTGAAGCTTTCTTT.

This clone occurred once. This rearrangement joins TRBV4-3 to TRBJ1-6; D not certain. The ends were cut back, 0 bases at V and 5 bases at J, with 8 bases in the middle. The CDR3 extends over 15 amino acids. Germline loops: CDR1 LGHNA, CDR2 YSLEER. The CDR3 loop is CASSQDRAHNSPLHF. CDR3 nucleotide sequence: TGCGCCAGCAGCCAAGATAGAGCGCATAATTCACCCCTCCACTTT.

The chain uses TRBV5-4 and TRBJ1-1, with D possibly matching TRBD1 (5 bases). The CDR3 sequence is 15 residues long. Germline-derived CDR1 and CDR2 are SGHNT and YYREEE (reference sequence). V was pared by 4 bases and J by 3 bases, with 16 bases between. The CDR3 DNA is TGTGCCAGCAGCCCGGGGGGAGGAAGGGACACTGAAGCTTTCTTT. Its translation: CASSPGGGRDTEAFF.

The chain carries TRBV19 and TRBJ1-2, with 8 bases that match TRBD1. Germline V gene lookup returns CDR1 LNHDA and CDR2 SQIVND (reference sequence). The V segment lost 3 bases and the J segment 3 bases; nucleotides outside the gene matches: 6. This CDR3 spans 15 amino acids. The CDR3 is CASSMDRVKDYGYTF. In DNA, the CDR3 is TGTGCCAGTAGTATGGACAGGGTTAAGGACTATGGCTACACCTTC. The full variable domain, its missing parts supplied by reference TRBV19 and TRBJ1-2, is DGGITQSPKYLFRKEGQNVTLSCEQNLNHDAMYWYRQDPGQGLRLIYYSQIVNDFQKGDIAEGYSVSREKKESFPLTVTSAQKNPTAFYLCASSMDRVKDYGYTFGSGTRLTVV.

The genes are TRBV6-5 and TRBJ1-1, with a weak D call TRBD1 (6 bases). V dropped 5 bases and J dropped 2 bases, with 12 bases sitting between them. The CDR3 length is 14 residues. Germline-derived CDR1 and CDR2 are MNHEY and SVGAGI. The CDR3 loop is CASSPWTENTEAFF. CDR3 coding DNA: TGTGCCAGCAGTCCCTGGACAGAAAACACTGAAGCTTTCTTT.

The genes are TRBV5-8 and TRBJ2-1, with D hard to call. This CDR3 is 16 amino acids long. Trimming pared 2 bases from V and 0 bases from J, leaving 12 bases between. CDR1 SGHTS and CDR2 YDEGEE come from the germline V gene. The chain's CDR3 is CASSLGYRSSYNEQFF. The CDR3 DNA is TGTGCCAGCAGCTTAGGTTACAGAAGCTCCTACAATGAGCAGTTCTTC.

The rearrangement joins TRBV11-2 to TRBJ2-3; 10 nucleotides match TRBD2. Per the germline V gene, CDR1 is SGHAT and CDR2 is FQNNGV. Losses at the gene ends were 4 bases for V and 4 bases for J; bases not matched to a gene: 11. The CDR3 sequence is 17 residues long. CDR3 sequence reads: CASSSKLLAGKSDTQYF. DNA of the CDR3: TGTGCCAGCAGCTCGAAATTACTAGCGGGGAAATCAGATACGCAGTATTTT.

This rearrangement joins TRBV5-6 to TRBJ1-3, with a tentative D call TRBD1 (6 bases). The V end was cut by 4 bases, the J end by 0 bases, with 8 bases between. Germline loops: CDR1 SGHDT, CDR2 YYEEEE. The CDR3 has 14 residues. DNA for the CDR3: TGTGCCAGCAGCCCGGACAGCTCTGGAAACACCATATATTTT. It specifies CASSPDSSGNTIYF.

This chain joins TRBV18 and TRBJ2-7; D is perhaps TRBD1 (6 bases). This CDR3 is built from 16 residues. The V and J ends lost 4 bases and 0 bases respectively, with 16 bases between them. Germline CDR1 is KGHSH and CDR2 is LQKENI. Written as DNA, the CDR3 is TGTGCCAGCTCACATCCAGGGGTCTCCAGCTCCTACGAGCAGTACTTC. It is translated as CASSHPGVSSSYEQYF.

The rearrangement joins TRBV6-2 or TRBV6-3 to TRBJ1-5; D uncertain. This CDR3 region has 15 residues. In germline, CDR1 is MNHEY, CDR2 SVGEGT. V gave up 2 bases and J gave up 0 bases, with 8 bases separating them. The CDR3 region has the DNA TGTGCCAGCAGTTACCGGGTAACTAGCAATCAGCCCCAGCATTTT. Amino acids: CASSYRVTSNQPQHF.

The J gene is TRBJ1-1, the V gene TRBV19, with 7 bases matching TRBD1. Germline lookup yields CDR1 LNHDA and CDR2 SQIVND (reference sequence). CDR3 length: 14 residues. J gave up 4 bases and V 4 bases, and 6 bases lay outside the gene matches. This chain's CDR3 is CASSTPTGLTEAFF. Written as DNA, the CDR3 is TGTGCCAGTAGTACTCCGACAGGGCTCACTGAAGCTTTCTTT.

This sequence joins TRBV21-1 and TRBJ2-5; TRBD1 is the table's D call and was not checked against the DNA. TRBV21-1 is marked as a pseudogene. The CDR3 loop spans 15 amino acids. CDR3 nucleotides: TGTGCCAGCAGAAATACAGGGGGCCTTAAAGAGACCCAGTACTTC. Residues: CASRNTGGLKETQYF.

The chain has TRBV5-1 and TRBJ2-7, with a possible D match to TRBD2 (5 bases). The CDR3 loop spans 12 amino acids. V dropped 3 bases and J dropped 6 bases, with 10 bases sitting between them. Germline V gene sequence: CDR1 SGHRS, CDR2 YFSETQ. CDR3 sequence reads: CASSSTTSEQYF. CDR3 nucleotides: TGCGCCAGCAGCTCTACAACTAGCGAGCAGTACTTC.